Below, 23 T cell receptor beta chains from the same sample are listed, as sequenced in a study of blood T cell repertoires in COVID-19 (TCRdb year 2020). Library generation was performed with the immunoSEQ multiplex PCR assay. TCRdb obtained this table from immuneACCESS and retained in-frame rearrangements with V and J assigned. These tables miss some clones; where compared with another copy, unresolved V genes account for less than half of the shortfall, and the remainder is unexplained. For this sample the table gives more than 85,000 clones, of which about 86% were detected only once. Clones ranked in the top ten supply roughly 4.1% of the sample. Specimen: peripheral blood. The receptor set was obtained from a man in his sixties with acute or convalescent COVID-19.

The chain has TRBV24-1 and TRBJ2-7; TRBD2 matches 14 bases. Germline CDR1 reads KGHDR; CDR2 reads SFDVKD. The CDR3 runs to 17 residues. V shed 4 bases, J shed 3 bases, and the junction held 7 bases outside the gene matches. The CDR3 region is CATSDGAGTSGSYEQYV. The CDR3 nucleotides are TGTGCCACCAGTGACGGGGCCGGGACTAGCGGGAGCTACGAGCAGTACGTC.

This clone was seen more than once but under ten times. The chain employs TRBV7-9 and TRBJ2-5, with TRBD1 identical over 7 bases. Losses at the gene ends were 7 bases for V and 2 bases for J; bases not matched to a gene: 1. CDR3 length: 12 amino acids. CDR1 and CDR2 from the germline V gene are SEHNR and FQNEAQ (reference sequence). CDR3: CASTGQQETQYF. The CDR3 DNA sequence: TGTGCCAGCACGGGACAGCAAGAGACCCAGTACTTC.

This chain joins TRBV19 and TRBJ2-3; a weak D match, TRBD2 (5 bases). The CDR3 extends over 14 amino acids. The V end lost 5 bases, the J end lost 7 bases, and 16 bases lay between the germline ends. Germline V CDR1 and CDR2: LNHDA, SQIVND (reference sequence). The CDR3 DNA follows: TGTGCCAGTAGTTTTGAGGGAGCTATGAATACGCAGTATTTT. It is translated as CASSFEGAMNTQYF.

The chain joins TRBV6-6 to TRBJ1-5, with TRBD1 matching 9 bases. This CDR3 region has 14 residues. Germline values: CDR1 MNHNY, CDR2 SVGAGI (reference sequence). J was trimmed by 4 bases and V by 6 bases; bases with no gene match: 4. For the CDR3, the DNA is TGTGCCAGCAGAGGACAGGGGAGGAATCAGCCCCAGCATTTT. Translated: CASRGQGRNQPQHF.

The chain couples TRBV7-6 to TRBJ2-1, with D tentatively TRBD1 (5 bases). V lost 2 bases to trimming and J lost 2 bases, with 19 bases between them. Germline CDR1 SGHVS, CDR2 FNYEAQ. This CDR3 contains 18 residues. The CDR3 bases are TGTGCCAGCAGCTTAAGGCCTCCGCTGGGGCAGGCCTACAATGAGCAGTTCTTC. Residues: CASSLRPPLGQAYNEQFF.

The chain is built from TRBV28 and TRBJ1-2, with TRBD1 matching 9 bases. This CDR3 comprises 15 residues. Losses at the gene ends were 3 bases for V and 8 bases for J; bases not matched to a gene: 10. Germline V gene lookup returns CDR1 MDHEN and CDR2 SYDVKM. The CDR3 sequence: CASSFRAQGAGGYTF. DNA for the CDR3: TGTGCCAGCAGTTTTAGGGCACAGGGGGCGGGCGGCTACACCTTC.

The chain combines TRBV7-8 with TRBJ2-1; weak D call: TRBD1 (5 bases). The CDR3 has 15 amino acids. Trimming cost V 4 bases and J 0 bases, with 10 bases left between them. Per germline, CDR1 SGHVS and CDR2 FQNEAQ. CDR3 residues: CASSWQGYSYNEQFF. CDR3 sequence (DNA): TGTGCCAGCAGCTGGCAGGGCTACTCCTACAATGAGCAGTTCTTC. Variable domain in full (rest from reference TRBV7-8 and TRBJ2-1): GAGVSQSPRYKVAKRGQDVALRCDPISGHVSLFWYQQALGQGPEFLTYFQNEAQLDKSGLPSDRFFAERPEGSVSTLKIQRTQQEDSAVYLCASSWQGYSYNEQFFGPGTRLTVL.

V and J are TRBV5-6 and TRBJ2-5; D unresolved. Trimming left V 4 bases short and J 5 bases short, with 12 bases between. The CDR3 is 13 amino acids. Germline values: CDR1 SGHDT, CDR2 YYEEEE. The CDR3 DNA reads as TGTGCCAGCAGCGAACCACCTCGGGAGACCCAGTACTTC. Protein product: CASSEPPRETQYF.

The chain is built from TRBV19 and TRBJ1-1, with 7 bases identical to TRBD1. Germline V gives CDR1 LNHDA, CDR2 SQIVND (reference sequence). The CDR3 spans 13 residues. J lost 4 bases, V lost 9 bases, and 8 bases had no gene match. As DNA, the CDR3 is TGTGCCAGCCTTATTAGGGACAGCACTGAAGCTTTCTTT. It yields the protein CASLIRDSTEAFF.

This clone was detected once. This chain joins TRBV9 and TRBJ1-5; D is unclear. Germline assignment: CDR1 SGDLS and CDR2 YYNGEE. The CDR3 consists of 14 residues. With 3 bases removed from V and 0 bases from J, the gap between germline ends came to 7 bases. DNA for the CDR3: TGTGCCAGCAGCGACTCTTTTAGCAATCAGCCCCAGCATTTT. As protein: CASSDSFSNQPQHF.

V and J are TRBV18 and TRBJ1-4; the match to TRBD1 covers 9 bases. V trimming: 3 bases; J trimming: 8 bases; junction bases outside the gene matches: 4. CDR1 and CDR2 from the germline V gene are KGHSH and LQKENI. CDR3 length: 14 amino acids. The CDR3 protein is CASSPGQGYEKLFF. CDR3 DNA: TGTGCCAGCTCACCGGGACAGGGATACGAAAAACTGTTTTTT.

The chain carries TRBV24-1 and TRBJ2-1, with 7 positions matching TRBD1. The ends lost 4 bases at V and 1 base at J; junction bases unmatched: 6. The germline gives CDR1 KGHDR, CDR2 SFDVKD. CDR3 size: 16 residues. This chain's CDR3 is CATSDGQAASYNEQFF. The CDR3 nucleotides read TGTGCCACCAGTGACGGACAGGCCGCTTCCTACAATGAGCAGTTCTTC.

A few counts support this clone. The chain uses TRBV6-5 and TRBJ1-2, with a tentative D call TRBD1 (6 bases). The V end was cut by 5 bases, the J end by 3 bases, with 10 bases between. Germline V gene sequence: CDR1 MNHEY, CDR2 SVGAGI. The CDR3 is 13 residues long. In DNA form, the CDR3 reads TGTGCCAGCAGTCAACAGGGCGACTATGGCTACACCTTC. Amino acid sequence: CASSQQGDYGYTF.

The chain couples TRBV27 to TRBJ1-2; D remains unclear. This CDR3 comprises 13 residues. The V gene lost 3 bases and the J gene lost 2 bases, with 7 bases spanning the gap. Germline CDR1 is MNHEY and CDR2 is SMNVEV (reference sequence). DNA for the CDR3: TGTGCCAGCAGTTTTGACACAAACTATGGCTACACCTTC. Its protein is CASSFDTNYGYTF.

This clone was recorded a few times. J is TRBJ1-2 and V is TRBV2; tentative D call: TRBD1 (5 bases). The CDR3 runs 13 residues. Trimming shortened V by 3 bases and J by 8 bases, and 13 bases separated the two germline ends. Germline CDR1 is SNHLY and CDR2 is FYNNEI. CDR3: CASSEAGHRGYTF. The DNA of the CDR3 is TGTGCCAGCAGTGAGGCGGGGCATCGAGGCTACACCTTC.

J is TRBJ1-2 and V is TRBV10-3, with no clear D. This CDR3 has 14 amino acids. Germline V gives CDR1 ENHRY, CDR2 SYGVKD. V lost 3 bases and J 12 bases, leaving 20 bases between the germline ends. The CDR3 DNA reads TGTGCCATCAGTGACCTAGCGGCAGAAGTCTCGAACACCTTC. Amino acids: CAISDLAAEVSNTF.

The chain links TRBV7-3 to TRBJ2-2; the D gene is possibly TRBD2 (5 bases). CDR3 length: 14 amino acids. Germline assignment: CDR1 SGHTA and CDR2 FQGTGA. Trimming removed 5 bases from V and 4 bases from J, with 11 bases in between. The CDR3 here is CASSPSPGTGELFF. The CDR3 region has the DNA TGTGCCAGCAGCCCTAGCCCAGGCACCGGGGAGCTGTTTTTT. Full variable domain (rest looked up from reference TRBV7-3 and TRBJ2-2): GAGVSQTPSNKVTEKGKYVELRCDPISGHTALYWYRQSLGQGPEFLIYFQGTGAADDSGLPNDRFFAVRPEGSVSTLKIQRTERGDSAVYLCASSPSPGTGELFFGEGSRLTVL.

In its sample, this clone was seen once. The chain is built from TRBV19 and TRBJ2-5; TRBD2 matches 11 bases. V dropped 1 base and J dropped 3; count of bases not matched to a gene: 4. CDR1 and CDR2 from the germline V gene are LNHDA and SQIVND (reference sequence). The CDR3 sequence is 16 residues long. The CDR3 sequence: CASSIGLGLAEETQYF. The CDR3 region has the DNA TGTGCCAGTAGTATAGGATTGGGACTAGCGGAAGAGACCCAGTACTTC.

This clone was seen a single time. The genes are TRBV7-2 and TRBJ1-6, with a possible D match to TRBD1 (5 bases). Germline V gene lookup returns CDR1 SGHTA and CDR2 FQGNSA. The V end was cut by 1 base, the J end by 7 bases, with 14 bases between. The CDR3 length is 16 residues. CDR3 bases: TGTGCCAGCAGCTTAGAGTTTAAGGGGAGGAATTCACCCCTCCACTTT. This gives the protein CASSLEFKGRNSPLHF.

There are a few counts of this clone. CDR3 sequence reads: CASSATEGSGNTIYF. CDR3 bases: TGTGCCAGCTCGGCTACAGAAGGCTCTGGAAACACCATATATTTT. The chain employs TRBV18 and TRBJ1-3; D remains unclear. With 6 bases removed from V and 0 bases from J, the gap between germline ends came to 12 bases. The CDR3 sequence is 15 residues long. Germline CDR1 reads KGHSH; CDR2 reads LQKENI. The variable domain in full, with the rest retrieved from reference TRBV18 and TRBJ1-3, is NAGVMQNPRHLVRRRGQEARLRCSPMKGHSHVYWYRQLPEEGLKFMVYLQKENIIDESGMPKERFSAEFPKEGPSILRIQQVVRGDSAAYFCASSATEGSGNTIYFGEGSWLTVV.

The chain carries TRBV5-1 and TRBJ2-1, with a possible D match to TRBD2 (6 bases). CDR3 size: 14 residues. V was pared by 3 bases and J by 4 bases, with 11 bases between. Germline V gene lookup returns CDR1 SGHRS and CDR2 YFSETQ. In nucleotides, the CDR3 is TGCGCCAGCAGCTCTGGCGGGGTATACAATGAGCAGTTCTTC. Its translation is CASSSGGVYNEQFF.

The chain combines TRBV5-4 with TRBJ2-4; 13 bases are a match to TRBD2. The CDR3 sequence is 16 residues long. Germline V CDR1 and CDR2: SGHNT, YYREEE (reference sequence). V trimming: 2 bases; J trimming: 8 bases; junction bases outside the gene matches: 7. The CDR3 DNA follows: TGTGCCAGCAGCTTAGGCACTAGCGGGGGGGGTGACATTCAGTACTTC. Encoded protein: CASSLGTSGGGDIQYF.

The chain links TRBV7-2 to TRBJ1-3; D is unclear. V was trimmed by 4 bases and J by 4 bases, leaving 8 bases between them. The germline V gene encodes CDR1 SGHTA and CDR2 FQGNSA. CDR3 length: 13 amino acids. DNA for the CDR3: TGTGCCAGCAGCTCCAGTTCAGGAAACACCATATATTTT. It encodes CASSSSSGNTIYF.